The present T cell receptor (beta chain) was sequenced within a study of Ad26.COV2.S vaccination and SARS-CoV-2 variants. Whole-study results and caveats: The breadth of spike-specific CD8+ and CD4+ T cell responses after vaccination was reportedly substantial.

The ends lost 3 bases at V and 2 bases at J; junction bases unmatched: 7. The V gene's germline CDR1 is LGHNA and CDR2 YNFKEQ. This CDR3 is 16 amino acids long. Data came from immunoSEQ multiplex PCR; TCRdb stores just in-frame clones and leaves some out. The table shows roughly 300,000 clones, with about 88% occurring only once. This clone was picked up many times. Its antigen is unknown. Treatment meaning: about 20 received Ad26.COV2.S at low or high dose, single or two shots; a few received placebo; per-sample allocation not given. Following the first vaccine or placebo injection, samples were taken on day 63.

The V call is TRBV4-2, the J call TRBJ2-1; 7 bases map to TRBD2. This specimen was peripheral blood, taken in a trial of Ad26.COV2.S vaccine versus placebo. This TCR was recovered from a person aged 18 to 59 who received the Ad26.COV2.S COVID-19 vaccine or a placebo. CDR3 amino acids: CASSQTSSEAYNEQFF. The DNA of the CDR3 is TGTGCCAGCAGCCAGACTAGCTCCGAAGCCTACAATGAGCAGTTCTTC.